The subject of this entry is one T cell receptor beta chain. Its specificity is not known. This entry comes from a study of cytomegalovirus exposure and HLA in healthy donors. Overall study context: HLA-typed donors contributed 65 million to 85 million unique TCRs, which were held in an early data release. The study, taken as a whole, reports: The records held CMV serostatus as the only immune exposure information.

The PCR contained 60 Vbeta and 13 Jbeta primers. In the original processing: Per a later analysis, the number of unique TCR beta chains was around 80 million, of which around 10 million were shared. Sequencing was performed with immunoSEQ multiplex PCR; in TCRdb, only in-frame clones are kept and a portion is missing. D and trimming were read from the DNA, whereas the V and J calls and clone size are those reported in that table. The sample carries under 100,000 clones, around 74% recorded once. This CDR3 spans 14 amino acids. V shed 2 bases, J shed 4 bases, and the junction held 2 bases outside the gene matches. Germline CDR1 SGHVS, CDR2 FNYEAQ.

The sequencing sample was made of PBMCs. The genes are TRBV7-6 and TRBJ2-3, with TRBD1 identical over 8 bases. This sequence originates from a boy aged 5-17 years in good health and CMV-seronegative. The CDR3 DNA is TGTGCCAGCAGCTTACCAGGGGGCGCAGATACGCAGTATTTT. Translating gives CASSLPGGADTQYF.